The next 21 T cell receptor beta chains were all read from a single sample in a study of post-analysis software for immune sequencing data. No antigen is known for these receptors. Study-wide results and limits: When patients were compared with controls, five TRBV segments were more frequent, TRBV5-6, TRBV5-1 and TRBV20-1 among them.

TCR beta libraries were prepared from cDNA with unique molecular identifiers. A single record per CDR3 protein comes from TCRdb applying MiXCR to the PCR reads. Among some 450,000 distinct CDR3 sequences listed, approximately 45% were seen once. The sample consisted of blood. The source of these receptors is a girl under 18 with multiple sclerosis.

This clonotype was recorded a few times. The gene calls are TRBV4-3 and TRBJ2-4, with D unclear. Germline V gives CDR1 LGHNA, CDR2 YSLEER. The CDR3 runs to 15 residues. The V end lost 0 bases, the J end lost 0 bases, and 6 bases lay between the germline ends. DNA for the CDR3: TGCGCCAGCAGCCAAGACCACTTAGCCAAAAACATTCAGTACTTC. This gives the protein CASSQDHLAKNIQYF.

This chain connects TRBV29-1 to TRBJ1-1; the match to TRBD1 covers 8 bases. Trimming cost V 3 bases and J 5 bases; bases outside gene matches: 5. Germline V CDR1 and CDR2: SQVTM, ANQGSEA. The CDR3 loop spans 13 amino acids. In DNA, the CDR3 is TGCAGCGTTGACCCAGGGGGCCGGACTGAAGCTTTCTTT. Protein product: CSVDPGGRTEAFF. Using reference TRBV29-1 and TRBJ1-1 for the parts outside the CDR3, the full variable domain is SAVISQKPSRDICQRGTSLTIQCQVDSQVTMMFWYRQQPGQSLTLIATANQGSEATYESGFVIDKFPISRPNLTFSTLTVSNMSPEDSSIYLCSVDPGGRTEAFFGQGTRLTVV.

The chain links TRBV4-1 to TRBJ2-1; 11 nucleotides agree with TRBD2. V lost 4 bases to trimming and J lost 5 bases; unmatched junction nucleotides: 10. This CDR3 contains 17 residues. Germline CDR1 reads MGHRA; CDR2 reads YSYEKL. This CDR3 reads CASSPLQGLADNNEQFF. CDR3 nucleotides: TGCGCCAGCAGCCCACTACAGGGACTAGCGGACAACAATGAGCAGTTCTTC.

This sequence joins TRBV9 and TRBJ2-1; perhaps TRBD2 as D (6 bases). The CDR3 is 16 amino acids. Per germline, CDR1 SGDLS and CDR2 YYNGEE. The germline V and J ends were trimmed by 5 bases and 6 bases, with 21 bases remaining between them. DNA for the CDR3: TGTGCCAGCAGTTACGGAGTAGCGCTCGGGGGCAATGAGCAGTTCTTC. This codes for CASSYGVALGGNEQFF.

V gene TRBV30 combines with J gene TRBJ1-3; D perhaps matches TRBD1 (5 bases). The CDR3 loop spans 13 amino acids. Germline V CDR1 and CDR2: GTSNPN, SVGIG (reference sequence). Trimming removed 0 bases from V and 3 bases from J, with 6 bases in between. The CDR3 loop is CAWSVTGGNTIYF. The CDR3 region has the DNA TGTGCCTGGAGTGTCACAGGTGGAAACACCATATATTTT.

The rearrangement uses TRBV7-3 and TRBJ2-1, with D perhaps being TRBD1 or TRBD2 (5 bases each). Germline V gene lookup returns CDR1 SGHTA and CDR2 FQGTGA. The CDR3 is 17 amino acids. The V end was cut by 3 bases, the J end by 1 base, with 16 bases between. CDR3 in DNA: TGTGCCAGCAGCTTGGGCCAGGGCCGAGGGTCCTACAATGAGCAGTTCTTC. This encodes CASSLGQGRGSYNEQFF.

V is TRBV25-1 and J is TRBJ2-6, with no clear D. There are 15 residues in the CDR3. Germline CDR1 is MGHDK and CDR2 is SYGVNS. The ends were cut back, 3 bases at V and 0 bases at J, with 6 bases in the middle. The CDR3 DNA follows: TGTGCCAGCAGTGATTGGAGCTCTGGGGCCAACGTCCTGACTTTC. This sequence encodes CASSDWSSGANVLTF.

This clonotype was found a few times. V usage is TRBV6-6 and J usage is TRBJ1-2, with a possible D match to TRBD1 (6 bases). CDR1 and CDR2 (germline): MNHNY, SVGAGI (reference sequence). This CDR3 spans 13 amino acids. V lost 5 bases and J 3 bases, leaving 10 bases between the germline ends. Written as DNA, the CDR3 is TGTGCCAGCAGTCAAGGACAGTACTATGGCTACACCTTC. Its translation: CASSQGQYYGYTF.

The rearrangement uses TRBV28 and TRBJ1-1; the D gene is possibly TRBD1 (5 bases). In germline, CDR1 is MDHEN, CDR2 SYDVKM. The CDR3 extends over 15 amino acids. The ends were cut back, 2 bases at V and 3 bases at J, with 13 bases in the middle. The CDR3 bases are TGTGCCAGCAGTTTAAGGCCGGGGGACTACACTGAAGCTTTCTTT. This sequence encodes CASSLRPGDYTEAFF.

The chain carries TRBV29-1 and TRBJ2-7, with D possibly being TRBD2 (6 bases). CDR3 size: 13 residues. V gave up 5 bases and J gave up 2 bases, with 13 bases separating them. CDR1 and CDR2 from the germline V gene are SQVTM and ANQGSEA. In DNA form, the CDR3 reads TGCAGCGTTTACAGTCGGGGGACCTACGAGCAGTACTTC. Encoded protein: CSVYSRGTYEQYF.

This chain joins TRBV12-3 or TRBV12-4 and TRBJ2-5, with D maybe TRBD1 (5 bases). The V end lost 7 bases, the J end lost 11 bases, and 29 bases lay between the germline ends. CDR3 length: 16 residues. CDR3 residues: CASIPAGKIAYNEQYF. For the CDR3, the DNA is TGTGCCAGCATCCCCGCAGGGAAAATCGCCTACAATGAGCAGTACTTC.

V is TRBV3-1 and J is TRBJ2-6; D is possibly TRBD1 or TRBD2 (5 bases each). This CDR3 contains 16 residues. In germline, CDR1 is LGHDT, CDR2 YNNKEL (reference sequence). Trimming stripped 5 bases from V and 2 bases from J, with 13 bases between. The CDR3: CASSWRGVAGANVLTF. CDR3 bases: TGTGCCAGCAGCTGGAGAGGGGTAGCTGGGGCCAACGTCCTGACTTTC.

This CDR3 is CASSTGAYNEQFF. The CDR3 DNA is TGTGCCAGCAGTACAGGGGCCTACAATGAGCAGTTCTTC. This chain joins TRBV25-1 and TRBJ2-1; 7 nucleotides line up with TRBD1. J lost 2 bases, V lost 5 bases, and 0 bases had no gene match. This CDR3 comprises 13 residues. Germline CDR1 is MGHDK and CDR2 is SYGVNS.

The chain has TRBV12-3 or TRBV12-4 and TRBJ2-1, with 9 bases matching TRBD1. J gave up 6 bases and V 6 bases, and 9 bases lay outside the gene matches. This CDR3 is 15 amino acids long. Here the CDR3 DNA reads TGTGCCAGCAGCCCTACAGGGGGCGCGGGCAATGAGCAGTTCTTC. It specifies CASSPTGGAGNEQFF.

This clonotype was seen only a few times. The chain recombines TRBV7-8 with TRBJ2-3; 9 bases agree with TRBD1. The CDR3 covers 15 residues. The V gene end was trimmed by 5 bases and the J gene end by 4 bases; junction bases not matched to a gene: 7. CDR1 SGHVS and CDR2 FQNEAQ come from the germline V gene. The CDR3 bases are TGTGCCAGCAGCATTAACAGGGGGCGGGCAGATACGCAGTATTTT. Its protein is CASSINRGRADTQYF.

CDR3 in amino acids: CASSLRGPASTDTQYF. DNA for the CDR3: TGTGCCAGCAGTTTACGAGGGCCCGCGAGCACAGATACGCAGTATTTT. V usage is TRBV12-3 or TRBV12-4 and J usage is TRBJ2-3; possibly TRBD2 for D (5 bases). Trimming shortened V by 2 bases and J by 0 bases, and 12 bases separated the two germline ends. The length of the CDR3 is 16 residues.

This clonotype was seen only a few times. This chain uses TRBV6-6 with TRBJ1-4; the D is unclear. Trimming removed 4 bases at V and 2 bases at J, with 11 bases between. Looked up from germline, CDR1 is MNHNY and CDR2 is SVGAGI (reference sequence). This CDR3 is 15 amino acids long. CDR3 sequence: CASSFLGITNEKLFF. CDR3 in DNA: TGTGCCAGCAGTTTCCTAGGGATCACTAATGAAAAACTGTTTTTT.

The genes are TRBV12-3 or TRBV12-4 and TRBJ1-1; perhaps TRBD1 as D (5 bases). This CDR3 is 15 amino acids long. Trimming removed 4 bases at V and 1 base at J, with 13 bases between. CDR3 DNA sequence: TGTGCCAGCAGTTCCATCGACAGAACGAACACTGAAGCTTTCTTT. Protein: CASSSIDRTNTEAFF.

This clonotype occurred once. The J gene is TRBJ2-7, the V gene TRBV20-1; no firm D call. Between the trimmed V and J ends, which lost 0 bases and 0 bases, there was a span of 12 bases. The germline CDR1 and CDR2 sequences are DFQATT and SNEGSKA (reference sequence). This CDR3 spans 15 amino acids. Here the CDR3 DNA reads TGCAGTGCTAGAGACTTCGGCCCCAGCTCCTACGAGCAGTACTTC. Protein: CSARDFGPSSYEQYF.

V usage is TRBV7-9 and J usage is TRBJ1-1; D remains ambiguous. V was cut by 2 bases and J by 3 bases, with 7 bases left in between. From germline, CDR1 is SEHNR and CDR2 FQNEAQ (reference sequence). The CDR3 runs to 13 residues. The CDR3 protein is CASSLNGDTEAFF. CDR3 bases: TGTGCCAGCAGCTTAAACGGGGACACTGAAGCTTTCTTT. The variable domain in full, with the rest retrieved from reference TRBV7-9 and TRBJ1-1, is DTGVSQNPRHKITKRGQNVTFRCDPISEHNRLYWYRQTLGQGPEFLTYFQNEAQLEKSRLLSDRFSAERPKGSFSTLEIQRTEQGDSAMYLCASSLNGDTEAFFGQGTRLTVV.

The chain is built from TRBV10-3 and TRBJ1-5; 9 positions match TRBD1. The CDR3 runs 16 residues. CDR1 and CDR2 from the germline V gene are ENHRY and SYGVKD. Trimming took 0 bases from V and 4 from J; bases not matched to a gene: 4. DNA of the CDR3: TGTGCCATCAGTGAGTCGGACAGGGGAGGGAATCAGCCCCAGCATTTT. As protein: CAISESDRGGNQPQHF.